The source of this T cell receptor beta chain is a study of blood T cell repertoires in COVID-19. Sequencing used immunoSEQ multiplex PCR; TCRdb keeps in-frame clones, though not all of them. The table lists 80,000 to 90,000 clones, around 90% of them singletons, with 4% to 5.5% in the top ten. This TCR was recovered from a man aged 35-49 years with acute or convalescent COVID-19. Sequencing input: peripheral blood.

This chain's CDR3 is CASSLATGGYNTIYF. In nucleotides, the CDR3 is TGCGCCAGCAGCTTGGCTACAGGGGGCTATAACACCATATATTTT. The rearrangement links TRBV5-1 to TRBJ1-3, with TRBD1 identical over 9 bases. The CDR3 consists of 15 residues. After removal of 0 bases from V and 7 bases from J, the junction contained 5 bases not matched to a gene. Germline V lookup: CDR1 SGHRS, CDR2 YFSETQ.